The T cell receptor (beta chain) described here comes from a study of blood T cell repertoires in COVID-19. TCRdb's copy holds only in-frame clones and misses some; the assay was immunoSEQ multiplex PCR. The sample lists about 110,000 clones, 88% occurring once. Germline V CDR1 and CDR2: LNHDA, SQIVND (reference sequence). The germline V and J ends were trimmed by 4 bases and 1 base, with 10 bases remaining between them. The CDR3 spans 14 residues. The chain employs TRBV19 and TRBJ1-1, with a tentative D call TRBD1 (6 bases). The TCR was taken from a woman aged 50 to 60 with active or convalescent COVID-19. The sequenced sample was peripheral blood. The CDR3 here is CASSKGQPNTEAFF. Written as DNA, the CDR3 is TGTGCCAGTAGTAAAGGACAGCCGAACACTGAAGCTTTCTTT.